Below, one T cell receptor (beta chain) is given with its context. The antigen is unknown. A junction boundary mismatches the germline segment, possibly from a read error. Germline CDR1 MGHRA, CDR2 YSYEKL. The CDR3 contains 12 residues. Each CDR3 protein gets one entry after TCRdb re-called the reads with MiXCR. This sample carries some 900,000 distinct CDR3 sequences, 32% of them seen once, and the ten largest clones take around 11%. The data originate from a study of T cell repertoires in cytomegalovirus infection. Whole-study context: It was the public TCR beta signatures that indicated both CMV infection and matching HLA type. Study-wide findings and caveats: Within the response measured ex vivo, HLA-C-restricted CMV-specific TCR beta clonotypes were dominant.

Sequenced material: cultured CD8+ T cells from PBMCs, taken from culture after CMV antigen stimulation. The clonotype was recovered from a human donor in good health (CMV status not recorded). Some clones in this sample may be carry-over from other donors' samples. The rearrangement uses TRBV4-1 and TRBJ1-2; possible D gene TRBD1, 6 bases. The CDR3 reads CASSQAAGHDHF. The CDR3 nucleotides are TGCGCCAGCAGCCAAGCAGCGGGACACGATCACTTC.